This T cell receptor (beta chain) was captured in a study of Graves' ophthalmopathy and Graves' hyperthyroidism. In this sample, this clonotype turned up many times. The PBMCs used were ones drawn from 8 to 10 ml of fresh peripheral blood. The CDR3 contains 14 residues. Trimming cost V 6 bases and J 5 bases; bases outside gene matches: 9. Germline V CDR1 and CDR2: MDHEN, SYDVKM. RNA transcripts were the template, and TCR beta CDR3 regions were amplified from them. The authors performed first-round RT-PCR with HTBI primers and then a second-round multiplex PCR. From the multiplex PCR reads, TCRdb called clonotypes with MiXCR, one entry per CDR3 protein. Among roughly 160,000 distinct CDR3 sequences listed, over 35% were seen once.

Sequences were obtained from peripheral blood. V gene TRBV28 combines with J gene TRBJ1-1; TRBD1 matches at 7 bases. The source of this sequence is a woman aged 40 to 50 with Graves' ophthalmopathy. The CDR3 here is CASSTRQGMTEAFF. The CDR3 DNA follows: TGTGCCAGCAGCACTCGACAGGGAATGACTGAAGCTTTCTTT. Filled out from reference TRBV28 and TRBJ1-1, the complete variable domain reads DVKVTQSSRYLVKRTGEKVFLECVQDMDHENMFWYRQDPGLGLRLIYFSYDVKMKEKGDIPEGYSVSREKKERFSLILESASTNQTSMYLCASSTRQGMTEAFFGQGTRLTVV.